This TCR beta chain was found in a study of technical replicates of blood from several donors. V shed 2 bases and J 3 bases; nucleotides not matched to a gene: 9. The V gene's germline CDR1 is ENHRY and CDR2 SYGVKD. This CDR3 contains 16 residues. Libraries were prepared by immunoSEQ multiplex PCR; TCRdb keeps only in-frame clonotypes and omits some of them. The sample includes tens of thousands of clones, 92% of them seen just once. Sample: T cells isolated from PBMCs. The TCR sequence derives from a human donor in good health. The chain has TRBV10-3 and TRBJ2-7, with TRBD1 matching over 8 bases. The CDR3 loop is CAISEGTGGVNYEQYF. DNA for the CDR3: TGTGCCATCAGTGAGGGGACAGGAGGGGTCAACTACGAGCAGTACTTC.